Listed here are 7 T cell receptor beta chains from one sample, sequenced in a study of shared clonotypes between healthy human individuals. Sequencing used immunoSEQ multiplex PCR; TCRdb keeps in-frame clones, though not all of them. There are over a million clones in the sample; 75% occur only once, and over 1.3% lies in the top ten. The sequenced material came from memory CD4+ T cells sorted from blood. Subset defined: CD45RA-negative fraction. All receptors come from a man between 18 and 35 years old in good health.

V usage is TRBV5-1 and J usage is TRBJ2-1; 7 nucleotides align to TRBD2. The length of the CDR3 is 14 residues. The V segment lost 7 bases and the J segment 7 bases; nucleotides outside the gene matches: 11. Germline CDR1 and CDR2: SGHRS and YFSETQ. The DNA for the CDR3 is TGCGCCAGCCAGGCGACGGGAGGTGGGAATGAGCAGTTCTTC. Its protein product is CASQATGGGNEQFF.

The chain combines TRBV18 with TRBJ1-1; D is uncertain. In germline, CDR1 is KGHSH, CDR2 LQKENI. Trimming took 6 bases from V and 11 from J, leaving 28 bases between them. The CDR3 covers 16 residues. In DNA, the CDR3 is TGTGCCAGCTCCCCGCTGCCGGGCCAGACGAATGGGGTGGCTTTCTTT. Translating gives CASSPLPGQTNGVAFF.

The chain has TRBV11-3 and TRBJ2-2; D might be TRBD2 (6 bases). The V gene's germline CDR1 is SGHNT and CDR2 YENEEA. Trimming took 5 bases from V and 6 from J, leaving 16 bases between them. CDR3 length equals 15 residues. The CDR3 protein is CASSRGGVAAGELFF. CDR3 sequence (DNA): TGTGCCAGCAGCAGAGGAGGGGTTGCCGCCGGGGAGCTGTTTTTT.

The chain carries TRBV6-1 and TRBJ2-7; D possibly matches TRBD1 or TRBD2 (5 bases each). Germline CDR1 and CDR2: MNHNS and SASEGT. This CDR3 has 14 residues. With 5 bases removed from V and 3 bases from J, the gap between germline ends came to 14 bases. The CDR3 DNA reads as TGTGCCAGCAGTCCCGGGGCCTACAACTACGAGCAGTACTTC. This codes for CASSPGAYNYEQYF.

The CDR3 nucleotides read TGTGCCAGCAGCTTCGGACATACGAACACTGAAGCTTTCTTT. It codes for CASSFGHTNTEAFF. The chain links TRBV5-4 to TRBJ1-1, with D tentatively TRBD1 (5 bases). Deletions cut 2 bases from V and 1 base from J, with 9 bases between. This CDR3 region has 14 residues. Germline V CDR1 and CDR2: SGHNT, YYREEE (reference sequence).

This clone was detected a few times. Here the CDR3 reads CASSYSSGHGNQPQHF. In DNA, the CDR3 is TGTGCCAGCAGTTACTCTTCTGGACATGGGAATCAGCCCCAGCATTTT. The rearrangement uses TRBV6-5 and TRBJ1-5; D might be TRBD1 (5 bases). Germline-derived CDR1 and CDR2 are MNHEY and SVGAGI. This CDR3 has 16 residues. V was trimmed by 0 bases and J by 4 bases, leaving 13 bases between them.

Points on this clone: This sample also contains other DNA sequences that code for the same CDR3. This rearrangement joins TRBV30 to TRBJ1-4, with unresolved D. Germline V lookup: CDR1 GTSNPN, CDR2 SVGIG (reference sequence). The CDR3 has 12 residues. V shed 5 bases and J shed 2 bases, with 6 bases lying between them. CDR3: CAWSQTNEKLFF. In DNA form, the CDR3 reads TGTGCCTGGTCACAGACTAATGAAAAACTGTTTTTT.